This T cell receptor beta chain was obtained from a study of patients and donors after allogeneic stem cell transplantation. TCRdb re-analysed the RT-PCR reads in MiXCR, keeping a single row per CDR3 protein. The repertoire includes about 57,000 distinct CDR3 sequences, about 14% of them detected once, and around 30% sits in the top ten. This CDR3 spans 12 amino acids. Germline V gives CDR1 MNHEY, CDR2 SMNVEV (reference sequence). The ends were cut back, 2 bases at V and 9 bases at J, with 11 bases in the middle. The TCR sequence derives from a human donor who was either an allogeneic HSCT recipient or a stem cell or donor lymphocyte infusion donor (not recorded which). It is not recorded whose cells these are; they may come from a transplant donor. V and J are TRBV27 and TRBJ2-7; tentative D call: TRBD2 (6 bases). The sample was blood, either unsorted or a sorted T cell fraction (not recorded which). The CDR3 loop reads CASSLGGNVQYF. In nucleotides, the CDR3 is TGTGCCAGCAGTTTAGGAGGGAACGTGCAGTACTTC.